This T cell receptor beta chain was obtained from a study of blood T cell repertoires in COVID-19. Study background: Acute-phase and convalescent COVID-19 samples originated in the United States, Italy and Spain. PBMCs, B-cell-depleted T cells, or T cells provided the cDNA or gDNA that made up the material.

The junction had 11 bases not matched to a gene; V was cut back by 5 bases and J by 2 bases. This CDR3 is 16 amino acids long. The germline V gene encodes CDR1 LNHNV and CDR2 YYDKDF (reference sequence). Clones were read by immunoSEQ multiplex PCR, and TCRdb kept only the in-frame ones, dropping some. The sample has around 130,000 clones; around 83% are singletons. The chain employs TRBV15 and TRBJ2-7; 8 nucleotides line up with TRBD1. The specimen sequenced was PBMCs or T cells enriched from blood (not recorded which). The clonotype was recovered from a man aged 30 to 45 who had recovered from COVID-19. CDR3 sequence: CATSFNAGQGTYEQYF. The CDR3 bases are TGTGCCACCAGCTTTAATGCTGGACAGGGAACCTACGAGCAGTACTTC.